Described below is a single T cell receptor beta chain sequence and its context. This CDR3 has 13 amino acids. Between the trimmed V and J ends, which lost 6 bases and 8 bases, there was a span of 16 bases. Germline assignment: CDR1 SEHNR and CDR2 FQNEAQ (reference sequence). The record originates from a study of shared clonotypes between healthy human individuals. Using roughly 180 ng DNA, approximately 27,000 T cell genomes, the sorted-subset replicate PCRs were run. Only in-frame clones appear in the TCRdb table, and some are missing; sequencing was by immunoSEQ multiplex PCR. In the table there are about 1.4 million clones, roughly 95% of which are singletons.

This rearrangement joins TRBV7-9 to TRBJ1-1; D is possibly TRBD1 (5 bases). The sequence was collected from a man aged 30 to 45 in good health. Sequencing input: naive CD4+ T cells sorted from blood. Specified subset: CD45RA+ positively selected. The CDR3 nucleotides are TGTGCCAGCAGTTCCTCCGGACATACCGAAGCTTTCTTT. It encodes CASSSSGHTEAFF. The variable domain in full, completed from reference TRBV7-9 and TRBJ1-1, reads DTGVSQNPRHKITKRGQNVTFRCDPISEHNRLYWYRQTLGQGPEFLTYFQNEAQLEKSRLLSDRFSAERPKGSFSTLEIQRTEQGDSAMYLCASSSSGHTEAFFGQGTRLTVV.